These 15 T cell receptor beta chains originate from one sample sequenced in a study of patients and donors after allogeneic stem cell transplantation (TCRdb year 2020). Libraries were made using RT-PCR. Reads for this sample came from a NextSeq 550. TCRdb cleaned the public reads at Q25 with fastp, built clones with MiXCR and kept in-frame beta chains. One record per CDR3 amino acid sequence lists the most common genes and DNA. The sample table lists tens of thousands of distinct CDR3 sequences, 5% of them with a count of one. About 3% of the sample lies in the top ten. The specimen was blood, either unsorted or a sorted T cell fraction (not recorded which). These receptors originate from a human donor who was either an allogeneic HSCT recipient or a stem cell or donor lymphocyte infusion donor (not recorded which). It is not recorded whose cells these are; they may come from a transplant donor.

This clonotype was recorded at least ten times. The V gene is TRBV5-1, the J gene TRBJ2-3; 9 bases fit TRBD2. The CDR3 is made up of 16 amino acids. The J segment lost 2 bases and the V segment lost 2 bases, leaving 6 bases of the junction unmatched. In germline, CDR1 is SGHRS, CDR2 YFSETQ. The DNA of the CDR3 is TGCGCCAGCAGCTTTTCAGCGGGGGGCGACACAGATACGCAGTATTTT. This encodes CASSFSAGGDTDTQYF.

This clonotype was detected ten times or more. The chain couples TRBV7-3 to TRBJ2-1; D unresolved. The CDR3 extends over 13 amino acids. The germline CDR1 and CDR2 sequences are SGHTA and FQGTGA. Trimming removed 4 bases at V and 9 bases at J, with 13 bases between. This CDR3 is CASSSQGASEQFF. The CDR3 coding sequence is TGTGCCAGCAGCTCACAAGGAGCGAGTGAGCAGTTCTTC.

This clonotype was counted many times. V usage is TRBV4-1 and J usage is TRBJ1-2; maybe TRBD1 (6 bases). The CDR3 has 14 amino acids. Germline lookup yields CDR1 MGHRA and CDR2 YSYEKL. V was cut by 5 bases and J by 6 bases, with 16 bases left in between. The CDR3 region has the DNA TGCGCCAGCAGCTTCACAGGGTATGGCGATGGCTACACCTTC. It codes for CASSFTGYGDGYTF.

This clonotype qualifies as medium-sized (0.01 to 0.1%). The chain uses TRBV29-1 and TRBJ2-3; 12 nucleotides align to TRBD2. Germline assignment: CDR1 SQVTM and CDR2 ANQGSEA. CDR3 size: 15 residues. Trimming took 1 base from V and 2 from J; bases not matched to a gene: 1. The CDR3 DNA is TGCAGCGTTGAAGGGACTAGCGGGACCACAGATACGCAGTATTTT. Its protein is CSVEGTSGTTDTQYF.

In its sample, this clonotype was seen many times. This chain connects TRBV6-2 or TRBV6-3 to TRBJ2-1; no reliable D call. Germline lookup yields CDR1 MNHEY and CDR2 SVGEGT. The CDR3 runs 13 residues. Trimming removed 9 bases from V and 2 bases from J, with 11 bases in between. The CDR3, as DNA: TGTGCCAGTGTGAGAGGTCCCTACAATGAGCAGTTCTTC. Its protein product is CASVRGPYNEQFF.

The chain joins TRBV5-8 to TRBJ2-2; D possibly corresponds to TRBD1 (6 bases). This CDR3 comprises 15 residues. Deletions cut 8 bases from V and 0 bases from J, with 14 bases between. Germline V CDR1 and CDR2: SGHTS, YDEGEE. The CDR3 spells CASLRTETNTGELFF. The CDR3 DNA sequence: TGTGCCAGTCTGCGGACAGAAACGAACACCGGGGAGCTGTTTTTT.

The V gene is TRBV2, the J gene TRBJ1-1, with 10 positions matching TRBD1. Losses at the gene ends were 3 bases for V and 8 bases for J; bases not matched to a gene: 6. The CDR3 extends over 14 amino acids. Germline V lookup: CDR1 SNHLY, CDR2 FYNNEI. CDR3 residues: CASSENRDRGEAFF. The CDR3 DNA follows: TGTGCCAGCAGTGAGAACCGGGACAGGGGAGAAGCTTTCTTT.

This clonotype was counted at least ten times. The CDR3 nucleotides are TGTGCCAGCAGCTTGGGTGGCCTCCAGGCGGGCTACACCTTC. Its protein is CASSLGGLQAGYTF. The rearrangement joins TRBV5-6 to TRBJ1-2; D gene uncertain. Germline V gene data show CDR1 as SGHDT and CDR2 as YYEEEE. With 0 bases removed from V and 8 bases from J, the gap between germline ends came to 14 bases. This CDR3 comprises 14 residues.

This clonotype was recorded at least ten times. The chain has TRBV29-1 and TRBJ2-3; TRBD2 agrees at 10 bases. V was pared by 3 bases and J by 8 bases, with 2 bases of the junction left unmatched. Per the germline V gene, CDR1 is SQVTM and CDR2 is ANQGSEA. This CDR3 contains 12 residues. Written as DNA, the CDR3 is TGCAGCGTTGAGAGCGGGAGGGTTACGCAGTATTTT. It yields the protein CSVESGRVTQYF.

The chain recombines TRBV6-1 with TRBJ2-7; TRBD2 agrees at 13 bases. V lost 7 bases, J lost 2 bases, and 5 bases stayed unmatched. CDR3 size: 15 residues. Germline V gives CDR1 MNHNS, CDR2 SASEGT. In DNA form, the CDR3 reads TGTGCCAGCATTCGGACTAGCGGGAGTCCCTACGAGCAGTACTTC. Encoded protein: CASIRTSGSPYEQYF.

This clonotype has a count of ten or more. V usage is TRBV9 and J usage is TRBJ2-5; 9 bases are shared with TRBD1. The J segment lost 3 bases and the V segment lost 4 bases, leaving 10 bases of the junction unmatched. Germline V gene data show CDR1 as SGDLS and CDR2 as YYNGEE. The CDR3 consists of 16 residues. The CDR3 DNA follows: TGTGCCAGCAGCTTACGTCCCGGGACAGGGAAAGAGACCCAGTACTTC. This codes for CASSLRPGTGKETQYF.

This clonotype has just a few counts. This chain links TRBV12-3 or TRBV12-4 with TRBJ1-5; TRBD1 matches 7 bases. The junction had 5 bases not matched to a gene; V was cut back by 3 bases and J by 3 bases. The CDR3 has 15 residues. CDR3 sequence reads: CASSLRDSLNQPQHF. As DNA, the CDR3 is TGTGCCAGCAGTTTGAGGGACAGCCTCAATCAGCCCCAGCATTTT.

This clonotype was recorded at least ten times. The chain recombines TRBV5-1 with TRBJ2-5; no clear D. Trimming took 0 bases from V and 4 from J, leaving 13 bases between them. This CDR3 has 15 residues. Germline V gene data show CDR1 as SGHRS and CDR2 as YFSETQ. This chain's CDR3 is CASSLGQASGETQYF. DNA for the CDR3: TGCGCCAGCAGCTTGGGGCAGGCCTCCGGAGAGACCCAGTACTTC. Full variable domain (rest looked up from reference TRBV5-1 and TRBJ2-5): KAGVTQTPRYLIKTRGQQVTLSCSPISGHRSVSWYQQTPGQGLQFLFEYFSETQRNKGNFPGRFSGRQFSNSRSEMNVSTLELGDSALYLCASSLGQASGETQYFGPGTRLLVL.

Ten or more counts support this clonotype. The CDR3: CATSALPGQGHGELFF. The CDR3, as DNA: TGTGCCACCAGTGCCCTACCGGGACAGGGGCACGGGGAGCTGTTTTTT. V usage is TRBV24-1 and J usage is TRBJ2-2; 10 nucleotides line up with TRBD1. Germline V gene data show CDR1 as KGHDR and CDR2 as SFDVKD. The CDR3 loop spans 16 amino acids. V trimming: 5 bases; J trimming: 7 bases; junction bases outside the gene matches: 9.

Only a few counts were recorded for this clonotype. This rearrangement joins TRBV10-3 to TRBJ2-1; 11 bases agree with TRBD2. V shed 10 bases, J shed 11 bases, and the junction held 10 bases outside the gene matches. This CDR3 is 13 amino acids long. Germline V gene sequence: CDR1 ENHRY, CDR2 SYGVKD. The CDR3, as DNA: TGTGCCACAGGGACTAGCGGAGAAGGGCAGCAGTTCTTC. It codes for CATGTSGEGQQFF.